This is a list of T cell receptor beta chains from one sample in a study of vaccination and CD4 T cells after COVID-19. Using its own MiXCR run on the PCR reads, TCRdb lists one record per CDR3 protein. The data contain some 10,000 distinct CDR3 sequences, around 42% of them seen just once; the ten biggest clones take up over 30%. These TCRs' antigens remain unknown. The sample comprised CD4+ T cells from blood, cultured in vitro. These receptors were obtained from a human donor who had recovered from COVID-19. The CDR3 runs from the conserved cysteine through the conserved F or W. A D gene is named only where the DNA matches it firmly. The listing skips clone size in some rows; elsewhere it reads once, few, many or a size class.

d_call,j_call,v_call,clone_size,cdr3_aa,cdr3_nt
.,TRBJ1-1,TRBV9,.,CASSASARTQAFF,TGTGCCAGCAGCGCCTCGGCCAGGACGCAAGCTTTCTTT
TRBD2,TRBJ2-3,TRBV7-2,.,CASSLVAGGRIDTQYF,TGTGCCAGCAGCTTAGTAGCGGGGGGGCGAATTGATACGCAGTATTTT
TRBD1,TRBJ1-4,TRBV20-1,once,CSARHAEGALGKLFF,TGCAGTGCTAGACACGCCGAGGGGGCTCTCGGAAAACTGTTTTTT
TRBD1,TRBJ1-2,TRBV12-3/TRBV12-4,few,CASSPYRDSVEVYGYTF,TGTGCCAGCAGTCCATACCGGGACAGCGTCGAGGTCTATGGCTACACCTTC
.,TRBJ1-1,TRBV30,.,CAWSRGHTEAFF,TGTGCCTGGAGTCGGGGGCACACTGAAGCTTTCTTT
TRBD1,TRBJ2-5,TRBV4-1,.,CASSQVPGGVSRTQYF,TGCGCCAGCAGCCAAGTGCCAGGGGGCGTTTCGAGGACCCAGTACTTC
.,TRBJ1-1,TRBV29-1,.,CSVSWRTEAFF,TGCAGCGTAAGTTGGAGGACTGAAGCTTTCTTT
.,TRBJ1-1,TRBV6-1,.,CASSEFWVNTEAFF,TGTGCCAGCAGTGAATTTTGGGTGAACACTGAAGCTTTCTTT
TRBD1,TRBJ1-6,TRBV20-1,.,CSARGTGRGVRGSPLHF,TGCAGTGCTAGAGGGACAGGGAGAGGGGTCAGGGGTTCACCCCTCCACTTT
TRBD1,TRBJ2-1,TRBV7-9,few,CASSRTGDYNEQFF,TGTGCCAGCAGCCGGACAGGGGATTACAATGAGCAGTTCTTC
TRBD1,TRBJ1-5,TRBV6-2/TRBV6-3,few,CASSQGGSGNQPQHF,TGTGCCAGCAGTCAAGGGGGCTCTGGCAATCAGCCCCAGCATTTT
.,TRBJ2-7,TRBV6-1,.,CASTADVGEQYF,TGTGCCAGCACTGCAGATGTCGGCGAGCAGTACTTC
TRBD1,TRBJ2-1,TRBV7-2,.,CASSSDRGSYNEQFF,TGTGCCAGCAGCTCGGACAGGGGCTCCTACAATGAGCAGTTCTTC
.,TRBJ1-3,TRBV7-6,few,CASSKSRVKAPRGNTIYF,TGTGCCAGCAGCAAAAGCAGGGTTAAGGCTCCGAGAGGAAACACCATATATTTT
TRBD1,TRBJ1-4,TRBV2,few,CASRDRVGSEKLFF,TGTGCCAGCAGGGACAGGGTTGGCAGTGAAAAACTGTTTTTT
.,TRBJ1-2,TRBV19,few,CAVARGRERTNYGYTF,TGTGCCGTGGCCCGTGGCAGGGAAAGAACGAACTATGGCTACACCTTC
TRBD1,TRBJ1-2,TRBV10-3,.,CAISDPTGGRNYGYTF,TGTGCCATCAGTGACCCGACAGGGGGAAGGAACTATGGCTACACCTTC
.,TRBJ1-2,TRBV6-1,few,CASSQGRGNGYTF,TGTGCCAGCTCACAAGGGAGGGGTAATGGCTACACCTTC
.,TRBJ1-1,TRBV5-1,once,CASSLEGWTEAFF,TGCGCCAGCAGCTTGGAGGGATGGACTGAAGCTTTCTTT
.,TRBJ1-2,TRBV28,few,CASSFPDAGGNYGYTF,TGTGCCAGCAGTTTCCCGGACGCGGGGGGTAACTATGGCTACACCTTC
.,TRBJ2-2,TRBV24-1,.,CATSDARLHTGELFF,TGTGCCACCAGTGATGCAAGACTTCACACCGGGGAGCTGTTTTTT
TRBD1,TRBJ1-2,TRBV6-1,few,CASTPRGTAYGYTF,TGTGCCAGCACGCCCCGGGGGACAGCCTATGGCTACACCTTC
TRBD1,TRBJ1-2,TRBV12-3/TRBV12-4,few,CASSSGQGHGYTF,TGTGCCAGCAGTTCCGGACAGGGACATGGCTACACCTTC
.,TRBJ1-6,TRBV2,few,CASSLNSVNSPLHF,TGTGCCAGCAGTCTCAACTCCGTAAATTCACCCCTCCACTTT
.,TRBJ2-7,TRBV6-8,.,CASRQGLQLYEQYF,TGTGCCAGCAGGCAGGGGTTACAATTGTACGAGCAGTACTTC
.,TRBJ1-1,TRBV30,large,CAWKWRWGAGMNTEAFF,TGTGCCTGGAAATGGCGATGGGGGGCTGGGATGAACACTGAAGCTTTCTTT
.,TRBJ1-5,TRBV12-3/TRBV12-4,few,CASSLAAGGFQPQHF,TGTGCCAGCAGCCTAGCGGCGGGGGGCTTTCAGCCCCAGCATTTT
TRBD1,TRBJ2-1,TRBV6-4,few,CASSEPDREETPYNEQFF,TGTGCCAGCAGTGAGCCGGACAGGGAGGAGACACCGTACAATGAGCAGTTCTTC
TRBD2,TRBJ2-2,TRBV20-1,.,CSARGGGAGTGELFF,TGCAGTGCTAGGGGCGGGGGGGCGGGCACCGGGGAGCTGTTTTTT
TRBD2,TRBJ2-7,TRBV5-1,.,CASSLGGGTLDSYEQYF,TGCGCCAGCAGCTTGGGGGGGGGAACCCTCGACTCCTACGAGCAGTACTTC
.,TRBJ2-2,TRBV6-5,.,CASSSPSPGELFF,TGTGCCAGCAGTTCCCCCAGCCCCGGGGAGCTGTTTTTT
.,TRBJ1-5,TRBV18,.,CASSQMAASQPQHF,TGTGCCAGCTCACAAATGGCCGCCAGCCAGCCCCAGCATTTT
.,TRBJ1-6,TRBV9,few,CASSVGNSPLHF,TGTGCCAGCAGCGTAGGTAATTCACCCCTCCACTTT
TRBD1,TRBJ2-7,TRBV7-2,.,CASSWRTGASYEQYF,TGTGCCAGCAGCTGGCGGACAGGGGCCTCCTACGAGCAGTACTTC
TRBD2,TRBJ2-1,TRBV5-4,.,CASSRGTSGLDEQFF,TGTGCCAGCAGCCGGGGGACTAGCGGGTTGGATGAGCAGTTCTTC
.,TRBJ2-3,TRBV5-6,few,CASSARTSASTDTQYF,TGTGCCAGCAGCGCCCGGACTTCTGCTAGCACAGATACGCAGTATTTT
.,TRBJ1-2,TRBV6-2/TRBV6-3,.,CASSLAGDLTTYGYTF,TGTGCCAGCAGTTTGGCAGGGGATTTAACAACCTATGGCTACACCTTC
TRBD1,TRBJ1-4,TRBV20-1,.,CSAIPGQGYEKLFF,TGCAGTGCGATACCGGGACAGGGGTATGAAAAACTGTTTTTT
.,TRBJ2-3,TRBV7-2,.,CASSLIEIAVTDTQYF,TGTGCCAGCAGCTTAATCGAAATAGCGGTCACAGATACGCAGTATTTT
.,TRBJ1-5,TRBV2,few,CASRKQGFRSQPQHF,TGTGCCAGCAGGAAACAGGGTTTTAGGAGCCAGCCCCAGCATTTT
.,TRBJ1-1,TRBV6-1,.,CASTLTANTEAFF,TGTGCCAGCACGTTGACCGCGAACACTGAAGCTTTCTTT
.,TRBJ1-2,TRBV6-2/TRBV6-3,.,CASRQGRSYGYTF,TGTGCCAGCAGACAGGGAAGATCCTATGGCTACACCTTC
.,TRBJ1-5,TRBV5-1,.,CASSLGAAAQPQHF,TGCGCCAGCAGCTTGGGGGCCGCCGCTCAGCCCCAGCATTTT
TRBD2,TRBJ2-1,TRBV5-1,once,CASSLDPRAGGGNEQFF,TGCGCCAGCAGCTTGGATCCCCGGGCCGGCGGGGGCAATGAGCAGTTCTTC
TRBD2,TRBJ2-1,TRBV6-1,.,CASSPWTSVTLFAVF,TGTGCCAGCAGCCCATGGACTAGCGTCACTCTGTTCGCGGTCTTC
.,TRBJ2-2,TRBV30,.,CAWSGPNSYGELFF,TGTGCCTGGAGTGGGCCTAACTCGTACGGGGAGCTGTTTTTT
.,TRBJ1-1,TRBV7-9,.,CASSLSGGVEAFF,TGTGCCAGCAGCCTTTCCGGGGGCGTTGAAGCTTTCTTT
TRBD1,TRBJ1-6,TRBV6-5,few,CASSYRDRGSPLHF,TGTGCCAGCAGTTACCGGGACAGGGGTTCACCCCTCCACTTT
.,TRBJ2-2,TRBV19,few,CASIGVVNTGELFF,TGTGCCAGTATAGGGGTGGTGAACACCGGGGAGCTGTTTTTT
.,TRBJ2-2,TRBV9,few,CASSVVHGLSPNTGELFF,TGTGCCAGCAGCGTAGTTCACGGACTCAGCCCTAACACCGGGGAGCTGTTTTTT
.,TRBJ2-3,TRBV6-5,.,CASSYSTPSTDTQYF,TGTGCCAGCAGTTACTCGACACCTAGCACAGATACGCAGTATTTT
TRBD1,TRBJ1-1,TRBV12-3/TRBV12-4,few,CASSLRTGANTEAFF,TGTGCCAGCAGTTTACGGACAGGGGCGAACACTGAAGCTTTCTTT
.,TRBJ1-4,TRBV6-1,once,CASRRTAGGEKLFF,TGTGCCAGCAGACGGACAGCGGGTGGTGAAAAACTGTTTTTT
TRBD2,TRBJ2-1,TRBV6-1,few,CASSHPQTGTKGYNEQFF,TGTGCCAGCAGTCACCCCCAGACCGGGACTAAGGGGTACAATGAGCAGTTCTTC
TRBD1,TRBJ1-1,TRBV27,.,CASRIPQGGQAFF,TGTGCCAGCAGGATCCCCCAGGGGGGCCAAGCTTTCTTT
TRBD1,TRBJ1-1,TRBV5-1,.,CASSLGQGEAFF,TGCGCCAGCAGCCTAGGACAGGGAGAAGCTTTCTTT
TRBD2,TRBJ2-3,TRBV11-3,few,CASSPSSGEYTDTQYF,TGTGCCAGCAGCCCCTCTAGCGGGGAATACACAGATACGCAGTATTTT